Shown below are 18 T cell receptor beta chains from a single sample sequenced in a study of OX40 agonist ivuxolimab in advanced cancers. Receptors were amplified or captured by the immunoSEQ multiplex PCR assay. Held by TCRdb, this immuneACCESS table contains in-frame sequences only and omits some clones. Under half of the omission traces to an unresolved V gene where checked; the cause of the rest is unknown. The sample table records about 42,000 clones; 70% to 90% of these occur just once. The leading ten clones occupy about 13% of the sample. Sample: CD4+ or CD8+ T cells sorted from blood, taken in a trial of the OX40 agonist ivuxolimab. The receptors were gathered from an adult with an advanced solid tumor such as melanoma, head and neck, liver or kidney cancer.

V and J are TRBV5-1 and TRBJ1-3; 9 bases align to TRBD1. V gave up 5 bases and J gave up 0 bases; unmatched junction bases: 6. The CDR3 extends over 16 amino acids. Germline V lookup: CDR1 SGHRS, CDR2 YFSETQ. For the CDR3, the DNA is TGCGCCAGCAGTAGGGACAGGGTCGACTCTGGAAACACCATATATTTT. Translation: CASSRDRVDSGNTIYF.

The chain couples TRBV9 to TRBJ2-7; no reliable D call. The CDR3 consists of 15 residues. The germline gives CDR1 SGDLS, CDR2 YYNGEE. V was pared by 0 bases and J by 4 bases, with 14 bases between. CDR3 sequence: CASSVAPTDSYEQYF. Here the CDR3 DNA reads TGTGCCAGCAGCGTAGCTCCGACTGATTCTTACGAGCAGTACTTC.

The rearrangement joins TRBV7-8 to TRBJ1-1, with unresolved D. Trimming removed 3 bases from V and 0 bases from J, with 5 bases in between. The CDR3 runs to 13 residues. CDR1 is SGHVS, CDR2 FQNEAQ, per germline. CDR3 DNA: TGTGCCAGCAGCTTTAGGTTGAACACTGAAGCTTTCTTT. Its translation: CASSFRLNTEAFF.

This clone came up a few times. The chain uses TRBV19 and TRBJ1-5, with D hard to call. The CDR3 extends over 15 amino acids. V was trimmed by 7 bases and J by 0 bases, leaving 13 bases between them. Germline V gene data show CDR1 as LNHDA and CDR2 as SQIVND (reference sequence). The CDR3 bases are TGTGCCAGTAATCCACAGTCCCATAGCAATCAGCCCCAGCATTTT. Its protein is CASNPQSHSNQPQHF.

This clone has just a few counts. The chain carries TRBV7-8 and TRBJ2-3, with a tentative D call TRBD2 (6 bases). The length of the CDR3 is 13 residues. Germline values: CDR1 SGHVS, CDR2 FQNEAQ. Trimming removed 4 bases at V and 5 bases at J, with 10 bases between. As DNA, the CDR3 is TGTGCCAGCAGCTCTTGGAGGGAAGATACGCAGTATTTT. It codes for CASSSWREDTQYF.

This chain joins TRBV19 and TRBJ2-6; no clear D gene. The CDR3 has 14 amino acids. V dropped 5 bases and J dropped 1 base, with 6 bases sitting between them. The germline gives CDR1 LNHDA, CDR2 SQIVND (reference sequence). The CDR3 DNA sequence: TGTGCCAGTAGTTTCGGTTCTGGGGCCAACGTCCTGACTTTC. It translates to CASSFGSGANVLTF.

The rearrangement joins TRBV6-5 to TRBJ2-1; 8 bases align to TRBD1. CDR1 MNHEY and CDR2 SVGAGI come from the germline V gene. The CDR3 covers 14 residues. V was clipped by 6 bases and J by 7 bases; unmatched bases: 8. CDR3 DNA: TGTGCCAGCAGACCGGACAGGGCTTCGAATGAGCAGTTCTTC. Translation gives CASRPDRASNEQFF.

Comment on this clone: An end of the junction does not agree with germline; a read error may underlie this. This chain connects TRBV5-4 to TRBJ2-2; 8 bases line up with TRBD2. Germline CDR1 and CDR2: SGHNT and YYREEE (reference sequence). CDR3 length: 15 residues. The CDR3, as DNA: TGTGCCAACAGCGCCGGGAGGGCGAACACCGGGGAGCTGTTTTTT. Translated: CANSAGRANTGELFF.

The rearrangement links TRBV6-6 to TRBJ2-7; D gene uncertain. Germline assignment: CDR1 MNHNY and CDR2 SVGAGI (reference sequence). The V gene lost 2 bases and the J gene lost 2 bases, with 13 bases spanning the gap. CDR3 length: 15 amino acids. CDR3 bases: TGTGCCAGCAGTTACACGGGCCGGGCCCCCTACGAGCAGTACTTC. Its protein is CASSYTGRAPYEQYF.

V gene TRBV11-2 combines with J gene TRBJ2-7; TRBD2 aligns across 11 bases. Germline assignment: CDR1 SGHAT and CDR2 FQNNGV. V shed 6 bases and J 5 bases; nucleotides not matched to a gene: 9. The CDR3 is 15 residues long. CDR3 DNA: TGTGCCAGCAGGAAGACTAGCGGGGAAACCCACGAGCAGTACTTC. It is translated as CASRKTSGETHEQYF.

This clone is large within its sample. Germline and junction disagree at one end, which may indicate a read error. This chain joins TRBV30 and TRBJ2-7; 8 bases are shared with TRBD2. The CDR3 spans 11 residues. Germline V lookup: CDR1 GTSNPN, CDR2 SVGIG (reference sequence). CDR3 DNA sequence: TGCGGGAGGGTGGGCGGCGACGAGCAGTACTTC. This translates into CGRVGGDEQYF.

The V call is TRBV18, the J call TRBJ2-3; 8 bases align to TRBD1. Trimming took 2 bases from V and 6 from J; bases not matched to a gene: 7. The CDR3 runs 15 residues. Per germline, CDR1 KGHSH and CDR2 LQKENI. CDR3 sequence: CASSPSQGAADTQYF. The CDR3 DNA is TGTGCCAGCTCACCATCCCAGGGGGCTGCGGATACGCAGTATTTT.

The chain links TRBV5-1 to TRBJ2-4; TRBD2 aligns across 14 bases. The CDR3 runs 15 residues. Germline trimming cut 5 bases from V and 6 bases from J; bases unmatched to any gene: 4. Looked up from germline, CDR1 is SGHRS and CDR2 is YFSETQ. The CDR3 DNA is TGCGCCAGCAGTCGACTAGCGGGAGGGGGAAACATTCAGTACTTC. It translates to CASSRLAGGGNIQYF.

The chain has TRBV11-2 and TRBJ1-6; 7 positions agree with TRBD1. The length of the CDR3 is 15 residues. The J segment lost 10 bases and the V segment lost 1 base, leaving 7 bases of the junction unmatched. Germline assignment: CDR1 SGHAT and CDR2 FQNNGV. The CDR3 protein is CASSLGDSLRSPLHF. The CDR3 DNA reads TGTGCCAGCAGCTTAGGGGACAGTCTAAGATCACCCCTCCACTTT.

In DNA, the CDR3 is TGTGCCAGCAGTTCAGCACCGGGGCAGGGACCCTACGAGCAGTACTTC. This codes for CASSSAPGQGPYEQYF. This sequence joins TRBV28 and TRBJ2-7; D may be TRBD1 or TRBD2 (5 bases each). V was clipped by 4 bases and J by 2 bases, with 18 bases between them. The CDR3 runs to 16 residues. Germline V gene lookup returns CDR1 MDHEN and CDR2 SYDVKM.

The chain links TRBV12-5 to TRBJ2-5; TRBD2 agrees at 8 bases. Trimming cost V 0 bases and J 5 bases; bases outside gene matches: 8. There are 16 residues in the CDR3. Germline V CDR1 and CDR2: LGHNT, FRNRAP. DNA for the CDR3: TGTGCTAGTGGTTTGGTACGGGATAGCGGGACTGAGACCCAGTACTTC. Translating it yields CASGLVRDSGTETQYF.

The chain is built from TRBV19 and TRBJ2-3; 10 bases are shared with TRBD1. CDR1 is LNHDA, CDR2 SQIVND, per germline (reference sequence). After removal of 8 bases from V and 4 bases from J, the junction contained 9 bases not matched to a gene. The CDR3 has 15 amino acids. CDR3 nucleotides: TGTGCCAGTTCCAGGGGGACAGGGGCCTCAGATACGCAGTATTTT. It is translated as CASSRGTGASDTQYF. The full variable domain, with the rest looked up from reference TRBV19 and TRBJ2-3, is DGGITQSPKYLFRKEGQNVTLSCEQNLNHDAMYWYRQDPGQGLRLIYYSQIVNDFQKGDIAEGYSVSREKKESFPLTVTSAQKNPTAFYLCASSRGTGASDTQYFGPGTRLTVL.

The chain links TRBV18 to TRBJ2-5; 8 nucleotides match TRBD2. There are 17 residues in the CDR3. V lost 0 bases to trimming and J lost 2 bases; unmatched junction nucleotides: 8. The V gene's germline CDR1 is KGHSH and CDR2 LQKENI. The CDR3 DNA reads as TGTGCCAGCTCACCACCCGGACTAGCAAGACCACAAGAGACCCAGTACTTC. It codes for CASSPPGLARPQETQYF.